This T cell receptor (beta chain) was identified during a study of cytomegalovirus exposure and HLA in healthy donors. CDR3 size: 11 residues. The V end lost 6 bases, the J end lost 5 bases, and 7 bases lay between the germline ends. Germline V CDR1 and CDR2: SGHTA, FQGNSA. In the case of this clone: Its target is not known.

The PCR made use of 60 Vbeta and 13 Jbeta primers. Profiled with immunoSEQ multiplex PCR; TCRdb holds only in-frame clones, not every one. Of more than 45,000 clones listed, about three quarters were seen once; the top ten hold less than 3%. General study points: TCR beta sequences numbering 15,000 to 20,000 were associated with HLA alleles at 0.05 false discovery rate in a later analysis.

The origin of this receptor is a woman between 40 and 50 years old in good health and CMV-seropositive. This sequence joins TRBV7-2 and TRBJ2-5; tentative D call: TRBD1 (6 bases). Sequencing was done on a sample of PBMCs. The CDR3 DNA follows: TGTGCCAGCAGGCAGGGGGAGACCCAGTACTTC. This translates into CASRQGETQYF.